These 23 T cell receptor beta chains originate from one sample sequenced in a study of cytomegalovirus exposure and HLA in healthy donors. With 60 Vbeta and 13 Jbeta primers, the PCR was carried out. Clones were read by immunoSEQ multiplex PCR, and TCRdb kept only the in-frame ones, dropping some. The sample table includes about 120,000 clones. Material for sequencing was PBMCs. Source of these receptors: a young man in good health and CMV-seronegative.

The V call is TRBV7-2, the J call TRBJ2-7, with 9 bases identical to TRBD2. Looked up from germline, CDR1 is SGHTA and CDR2 is FQGNSA. The length of the CDR3 is 16 residues. The V segment lost 0 bases and the J segment 5 bases; nucleotides outside the gene matches: 8. CDR3 sequence: CASSLAAAGGPDEQYF. The CDR3 DNA reads as TGTGCCAGCAGCTTAGCGGCAGCGGGGGGACCCGACGAGCAGTACTTC.

This chain uses TRBV5-1 with TRBJ1-4; the D gene is possibly TRBD1 (5 bases). The length of the CDR3 is 17 residues. V gave up 0 bases and J gave up 5 bases, with 17 bases separating them. CDR1 is SGHRS, CDR2 YFSETQ, per germline. The chain's CDR3 is CASSLEGRGGANEKLFF. CDR3 in DNA: TGCGCCAGCAGCTTGGAAGGCCGAGGTGGGGCCAATGAAAAACTGTTTTTT.

The V gene is TRBV5-1, the J gene TRBJ2-7, with D possibly TRBD1 on 6 matching bases. Per the germline V gene, CDR1 is SGHRS and CDR2 is YFSETQ. V was shortened by 2 bases and J by 0 bases, with 12 bases between the two germline ends. This CDR3 comprises 15 residues. In DNA form, the CDR3 reads TGCGCCAGCAGCTTAACCGGGACATTCTCCTACGAGCAGTACTTC. Protein: CASSLTGTFSYEQYF.

V gene TRBV28 combines with J gene TRBJ1-4; possibly TRBD1 for D (5 bases). V was clipped by 3 bases and J by 10 bases, with 15 bases between them. Looked up from germline, CDR1 is MDHEN and CDR2 is SYDVKM. This CDR3 comprises 14 residues. The CDR3 spells CASSFQGSLGKLFF. The CDR3 nucleotides read TGTGCCAGCAGTTTCCAGGGCAGTCTGGGAAAACTGTTTTTT.

V is TRBV5-6 and J is TRBJ1-1, with no clear D. Germline CDR1 reads SGHDT; CDR2 reads YYEEEE. Trimming took off 4 bases at V and 4 bases at J, with 20 bases between the two ends. The CDR3 spans 16 residues. This CDR3 reads CASSPPIFPSSTEAFF. In nucleotides, the CDR3 is TGTGCCAGCAGCCCTCCCATTTTCCCGAGCTCCACTGAAGCTTTCTTT.

The genes are TRBV5-1 and TRBJ2-2; D might be TRBD1 (6 bases). Germline CDR1 reads SGHRS; CDR2 reads YFSETQ. The CDR3 has 15 amino acids. Between the trimmed V and J ends, which lost 0 bases and 1 base, there was a span of 7 bases. CDR3: CASSLAGVNTGELFF. The CDR3 DNA follows: TGCGCCAGCAGCTTGGCAGGGGTGAACACCGGGGAGCTGTTTTTT. Full variable domain (rest looked up from reference TRBV5-1 and TRBJ2-2): KAGVTQTPRYLIKTRGQQVTLSCSPISGHRSVSWYQQTPGQGLQFLFEYFSETQRNKGNFPGRFSGRQFSNSRSEMNVSTLELGDSALYLCASSLAGVNTGELFFGEGSRLTVL.

V gene TRBV7-2 combines with J gene TRBJ1-2; 7 bases agree with TRBD1. J lost 10 bases, V lost 1 base, and 3 bases had no gene match. CDR1 is SGHTA and CDR2 is FQGNSA in the germline V gene. The CDR3 totals 12 residues. The CDR3 region has the DNA TGTGCCAGCAGCTTAGAGGGACAGCCCTACACCTTC. Translated, it gives CASSLEGQPYTF.

Remarks on this clone: This sample also contains other DNA sequences that code for the same CDR3. V is TRBV19 and J is TRBJ1-6; D might be TRBD1 (6 bases). This CDR3 has 13 amino acids. Trimming shortened V by 6 bases and J by 7 bases, and 10 bases separated the two germline ends. Germline CDR1 reads LNHDA; CDR2 reads SQIVND (reference sequence). In DNA, the CDR3 is TGTGCCAGTAGCCAGGGGTACAATTCACCCCTCCACTTT. It codes for CASSQGYNSPLHF.

The chain recombines TRBV19 with TRBJ1-1, with TRBD1 matching 9 bases. This CDR3 contains 15 residues. The germline gives CDR1 LNHDA, CDR2 SQIVND (reference sequence). The V gene end was trimmed by 6 bases and the J gene end by 3 bases; junction bases not matched to a gene: 8. CDR3 nucleotide sequence: TGTGCCAGTAGGTCCCTTGGACAGGGGCACACTGAAGCTTTCTTT. Translation: CASRSLGQGHTEAFF.

V gene TRBV2 combines with J gene TRBJ2-7; 9 positions match TRBD1. CDR1 SNHLY and CDR2 FYNNEI come from the germline V gene. The CDR3 loop spans 14 amino acids. V dropped 6 bases and J dropped 2; count of bases not matched to a gene: 5. CDR3 bases: TGTGCCAGCAGCGGAAACAGGGGGCCCTACGAGCAGTACTTC. It yields the protein CASSGNRGPYEQYF.

This rearrangement joins TRBV11-3 to TRBJ1-2; D ambiguous. The CDR3 has 15 amino acids. Per germline, CDR1 SGHNT and CDR2 YENEEA. Trimming took off 0 bases at V and 2 bases at J, with 10 bases between the two ends. CDR3 nucleotide sequence: TGTGCCAGCAGCTTAGATCAAGGAGAGAACTATGGCTACACCTTC. Amino acids: CASSLDQGENYGYTF.

The chain employs TRBV27 and TRBJ2-7, with D unclear. Deletions cut 3 bases from V and 6 bases from J, with 18 bases between. Germline V gives CDR1 MNHEY, CDR2 SMNVEV (reference sequence). The CDR3 extends over 15 amino acids. In nucleotides, the CDR3 is TGTGCCAGCAGTTTCTCTCATACCCCAGCGACCGAGCAGTACTTC. Translating gives CASSFSHTPATEQYF.

The chain links TRBV6-1 to TRBJ2-1; D is unclear. With 1 base removed from V and 4 bases from J, the gap between germline ends came to 11 bases. Germline assignment: CDR1 MNHNS and CDR2 SASEGT. The CDR3 contains 15 residues. The CDR3 sequence is CASSEEQISYNEQFF. The CDR3 nucleotides are TGTGCCAGCAGTGAAGAACAGATTTCTTACAATGAGCAGTTCTTC.

The rearrangement uses TRBV5-4 and TRBJ2-7, with D perhaps TRBD2 (5 bases). This CDR3 has 14 residues. CDR1 and CDR2 (germline): SGHNT, YYREEE (reference sequence). Trimming cost V 4 bases and J 2 bases, with 13 bases left between them. The CDR3 DNA is TGTGCCAGCAGCCCCACAGCGGAGACCTACGAGCAGTACTTC. Its protein product is CASSPTAETYEQYF. The entire variable domain, with the rest obtained from reference TRBV5-4 and TRBJ2-7, is as follows: ETGVTQSPTHLIKTRGQQVTLRCSSQSGHNTVSWYQQALGQGPQFIFQYYREEENGRGNFPPRFSGLQFPNYSSELNVNALELDDSALYLCASSPTAETYEQYFGPGTRLTVT.

This rearrangement joins TRBV11-3 to TRBJ2-3, with D tentatively TRBD2 (6 bases). Trimming left V 6 bases short and J 8 bases short, with 12 bases between. Germline V gives CDR1 SGHNT, CDR2 YENEEA. The CDR3 sequence is 12 residues long. The CDR3 sequence: CASSGRGGTQYF. The CDR3, as DNA: TGTGCCAGCAGTGGAAGGGGAGGTACGCAGTATTTT.

The chain employs TRBV28 and TRBJ1-5; TRBD1 matches at 7 bases. Germline V gene data show CDR1 as MDHEN and CDR2 as SYDVKM. The CDR3 extends over 14 amino acids. Trimming at V came to 10 bases and at J to 4 bases, leaving 10 bases not matched to a gene. The CDR3 DNA reads as TGTGCCACCGACCAGGGGGGCGGAAATCAGCCCCAGCATTTT. It codes for CATDQGGGNQPQHF.

J is TRBJ1-6 and V is TRBV27, with D perhaps matching TRBD1 (6 bases). The CDR3 has 17 residues. V lost 6 bases to trimming and J lost 7 bases, with 22 bases between them. Germline loops: CDR1 MNHEY, CDR2 SMNVEV (reference sequence). The CDR3 reads CASSVLDRQLSNSPLHF. CDR3 in DNA: TGTGCCAGCAGCGTACTTGACAGGCAGCTCTCGAATTCACCCCTCCACTTT.

A remark on this clone: The same CDR3 can be traced to other DNA sequences in this sample. The chain uses TRBV30 and TRBJ1-3; D gene ambiguous. This CDR3 is 18 amino acids long. V shed 2 bases and J shed 0 bases, with 20 bases lying between them. CDR1 is GTSNPN and CDR2 is SVGIG in the germline V gene (reference sequence). This CDR3 is CAWSLVLGGRFSGNTIYF. DNA of the CDR3: TGTGCCTGGAGTCTAGTTTTGGGAGGGAGATTCTCTGGAAACACCATATATTTT. Drawing the rest from reference TRBV30 and TRBJ1-3, the complete variable domain is SQTIHQWPATLVQPVGSPLSLECTVEGTSNPNLYWYRQAAGRGLQLLFYSVGIGQISSEVPQNLSASRPQDRQFILSSKKLLLSDSGFYLCAWSLVLGGRFSGNTIYFGEGSWLTVV.

The V call is TRBV5-1, the J call TRBJ2-3, with TRBD1 as a possible D gene (5 bases). This CDR3 is built from 14 residues. V was clipped by 2 bases and J by 6 bases, with 13 bases between them. Looked up from germline, CDR1 is SGHRS and CDR2 is YFSETQ. CDR3 loop: CASSFRELIDTQYF. Here the CDR3 DNA reads TGCGCCAGCAGCTTCAGGGAATTGATCGATACGCAGTATTTT.

The chain employs TRBV7-2 and TRBJ2-7; 7 positions agree with TRBD1. Losses at the gene ends were 5 bases for V and 3 bases for J; bases not matched to a gene: 13. The CDR3 runs to 16 residues. The germline gives CDR1 SGHTA, CDR2 FQGNSA. CDR3 bases: TGTGCCAGCAGCCCGTCCGGAAAGGGGGCGGTCTACGAGCAGTACTTC. It is translated as CASSPSGKGAVYEQYF. The complete variable domain, with remaining parts taken from reference TRBV7-2 and TRBJ2-7, reads GAGVSQSPSNKVTEKGKDVELRCDPISGHTALYWYRQSLGQGLEFLIYFQGNSAPDKSGLPSDRFSAERTGGSVSTLTIQRTQQEDSAVYLCASSPSGKGAVYEQYFGPGTRLTVT.

This rearrangement joins TRBV4-3 to TRBJ1-1, with no clear D. Per germline, CDR1 LGHNA and CDR2 YSLEER. V was cut by 6 bases and J by 3 bases, with 14 bases left in between. CDR3 length equals 14 residues. CDR3 residues: CASSVRHGDTEAFF. As DNA, the CDR3 is TGCGCCAGCAGTGTCCGACACGGGGACACTGAAGCTTTCTTT.

The V call is TRBV30, the J call TRBJ1-5; 8 bases are a match to TRBD1. The V gene's germline CDR1 is GTSNPN and CDR2 SVGIG (reference sequence). CDR3 length equals 13 residues. The trim removed 8 bases at V and 2 bases at J, leaving 5 bases unmatched. The CDR3 here is CARKDRGNQPQHF. The CDR3 nucleotides read TGTGCCCGGAAGGACAGGGGCAATCAGCCCCAGCATTTT.

J is TRBJ1-1 and V is TRBV7-3; TRBD1 agrees at 8 bases. V dropped 3 bases and J dropped 6; count of bases not matched to a gene: 6. This CDR3 is 14 amino acids long. The germline V gene has CDR1 SGHTA and CDR2 FQGTGA. DNA for the CDR3: TGTGCCAGCAGCTTTGGACAGGGCTCTTCTGAAGCTTTCTTT. This codes for CASSFGQGSSEAFF.